This T cell receptor (beta chain) was observed in a study of immune evolution from preneoplasia to lung adenocarcinoma. In this sample, this clone turned up once. Assay used: immunoSEQ multiplex PCR; TCRdb lists only in-frame clones, some missing. The sample holds about 10,000 clones; 65% to 80% are singletons and the top ten take 4.9%. Germline lookup yields CDR1 SQVTM and CDR2 ANQGSEA. The V and J ends lost 5 bases and 6 bases respectively, with 11 bases between them. This CDR3 has 11 residues. The chain carries TRBV29-1 and TRBJ2-7; no definite D call. The sample comprised FFPE minimally invasive lung adenocarcinoma tissue. The TCR was taken from a person aged 70 to 80 with lung adenocarcinoma. Some clones in this sample may be carry-over from other donors' samples. The CDR3 protein is CSVKHNLEQYF. The CDR3 DNA reads as TGCAGCGTTAAACACAACCTCGAGCAGTACTTC.